These 19 T cell receptor beta chains were sequenced from one sample in a study of blood T cell repertoires in COVID-19. Data came from immunoSEQ multiplex PCR; TCRdb stores just in-frame clones and leaves some out. The profile shows around 340,000 clones, 80% to 90% of them singletons. Source material: PBMCs or T cells enriched from blood (not recorded which). The source of these receptors is a woman aged 40 to 50 with acute COVID-19.

The rearrangement joins TRBV19 to TRBJ2-3, with 9 bases matching TRBD2. The germline CDR1 and CDR2 sequences are LNHDA and SQIVND (reference sequence). The V and J ends lost 7 bases and 1 base, in that order; junction bases with no gene match: 3. The CDR3 has 14 amino acids. This CDR3 reads CASKERGGTDTQYF. CDR3 nucleotide sequence: TGTGCCAGTAAGGAGCGGGGGGGCACAGATACGCAGTATTTT.

This chain connects TRBV4-3 to TRBJ2-6; D is perhaps TRBD1 (5 bases). The CDR3 extends over 17 amino acids. The germline CDR1 and CDR2 sequences are LGHNA and YSLEER. V lost 0 bases to trimming and J lost 2 bases, with 11 bases between them. The CDR3: CASSQDAGSPGANVLTF. CDR3 nucleotides: TGCGCCAGCAGCCAAGATGCAGGGTCCCCTGGGGCCAACGTCCTGACTTTC.

This rearrangement joins TRBV28 to TRBJ2-7; D uncertain. Germline lookup yields CDR1 MDHEN and CDR2 SYDVKM. The V end lost 7 bases, the J end lost 4 bases, and 11 bases lay between the germline ends. The CDR3 spans 12 residues. The CDR3 loop is CASTESQYEQYF. The CDR3 DNA reads TGTGCCAGCACCGAGAGTCAATACGAGCAGTACTTC.

This chain uses TRBV11-2 with TRBJ2-7, with D possibly matching TRBD1 (6 bases). V was shortened by 1 base and J by 3 bases, with 13 bases between the two germline ends. The germline CDR1 and CDR2 sequences are SGHAT and FQNNGV. The CDR3 runs to 15 residues. CDR3 coding DNA: TGTGCCAGCAGCTTAGTACAGGGAAGAGTCTACGAGCAGTACTTC. It translates to CASSLVQGRVYEQYF.

The table lists this clone with a few counts. The CDR3 region is CASSDGTSGGNEQFF. CDR3 coding DNA: TGTGCCAGCAGTGACGGGACTAGCGGGGGGAATGAGCAGTTCTTC. The V and J genes are TRBV6-4 and TRBJ2-1, with 15 bases aligning to TRBD2. V gave up 2 bases and J gave up 7 bases; unmatched junction bases: 0. The germline CDR1 and CDR2 sequences are MRHNA and SNTAGT. This CDR3 region has 15 residues.

This rearrangement joins TRBV28 to TRBJ2-1; D is possibly TRBD1 (6 bases). The V gene's germline CDR1 is MDHEN and CDR2 SYDVKM. The CDR3 runs 15 residues. Trimming stripped 2 bases from V and 5 bases from J, with 13 bases between. For the CDR3, the DNA is TGTGCCAGCAGTTTACTGGACAGTAAGCACAATGAGCAGTTCTTC. Protein sequence: CASSLLDSKHNEQFF.

The chain recombines TRBV18 with TRBJ2-3, with 11 bases that match TRBD2. V dropped 3 bases and J dropped 4; count of bases not matched to a gene: 6. Per the germline V gene, CDR1 is KGHSH and CDR2 is LQKENI. This CDR3 has 16 amino acids. The CDR3 DNA sequence: TGTGCCAGCTCACCTAACATAGCGGGAGGGTCAGATACGCAGTATTTT. It translates to CASSPNIAGGSDTQYF.

This chain uses TRBV28 with TRBJ2-1; tentative D call: TRBD2 (6 bases). Germline V lookup: CDR1 MDHEN, CDR2 SYDVKM. CDR3 length: 15 amino acids. The ends were cut back, 3 bases at V and 9 bases at J, with 18 bases in the middle. The CDR3 DNA reads TGTGCCAGCAGTTTGGGTCTCGGTATGGGGGGTGAGCAGTTCTTC. It codes for CASSLGLGMGGEQFF.

CDR3 nucleotides: TGTGCCAGCAGTTTGTACAGGGATAATAATTCACCCCTCCACTTT. Translation gives CASSLYRDNNSPLHF. The V gene is TRBV28, the J gene TRBJ1-6; tentative D call: TRBD1 (6 bases). Germline CDR1 is MDHEN and CDR2 is SYDVKM. CDR3 size: 15 residues. The ends were cut back, 3 bases at V and 5 bases at J, with 11 bases in the middle.

The chain joins TRBV4-2 to TRBJ2-7; weak D call: TRBD1 (5 bases). The CDR3 extends over 13 amino acids. V was trimmed by 4 bases and J by 9 bases, leaving 16 bases between them. Germline V gene lookup returns CDR1 LGHNA and CDR2 YNFKEQ. CDR3 bases: TGTGCCAGCAGCCCGGACATAACGCGTGGGCAGTACTTC. Translated: CASSPDITRGQYF.

The chain recombines TRBV12-3 or TRBV12-4 with TRBJ1-2; no clear D gene. The length of the CDR3 is 13 residues. Trimming took off 3 bases at V and 1 base at J, with 6 bases between the two ends. The CDR3 spells CASSFGYNYGYTF. For the CDR3, the DNA is TGTGCCAGCAGTTTCGGGTATAACTATGGCTACACCTTC.

V gene TRBV7-3 combines with J gene TRBJ1-1; the match to TRBD1 covers 11 bases. CDR3 length equals 17 residues. The J segment lost 5 bases and the V segment lost 2 bases, leaving 10 bases of the junction unmatched. Germline CDR1 SGHTA, CDR2 FQGTGA. The DNA of the CDR3 is TGTGCCAGCAGCTTACGGGCACCGGGACAGGGGGATACTGAAGCTTTCTTT. Protein: CASSLRAPGQGDTEAFF.

The chain carries TRBV10-3 and TRBJ2-2, with a tentative D call TRBD2 (7 bases). V dropped 3 bases and J dropped 8 bases, with 22 bases sitting between them. CDR1 ENHRY and CDR2 SYGVKD come from the germline V gene. The CDR3 is 17 amino acids. In DNA, the CDR3 is TGTGCCATCAGTGACCCATCTAAGGGGGGGTTAGTAGGGGAGCTGTTTTTT. It encodes CAISDPSKGGLVGELFF.

This chain connects TRBV19 to TRBJ1-6; 8 nucleotides agree with TRBD1. The CDR3 covers 15 residues. CDR1 LNHDA and CDR2 SQIVND come from the germline V gene (reference sequence). The V and J ends lost 6 bases and 4 bases, in that order; junction bases with no gene match: 5. In DNA, the CDR3 is TGTGCCAGTAGCCCGGACAGGGTATATAATTCACCCCTCCACTTT. Translated, it gives CASSPDRVYNSPLHF.

Only one count was recorded for this clone. The chain joins TRBV5-1 to TRBJ2-1; 9 bases fit TRBD2. Trimming at V came to 1 base and at J to 8 bases, leaving 7 bases not matched to a gene. Germline CDR1 reads SGHRS; CDR2 reads YFSETQ. The CDR3 totals 15 residues. The CDR3 DNA reads as TGCGCCAGCAGCTTGTTAGCGGGAGATTTTCATGAGCAGTTCTTC. Translating it yields CASSLLAGDFHEQFF.

This chain connects TRBV5-1 to TRBJ1-4; 10 nucleotides align to TRBD1. Trimming cost V 2 bases and J 8 bases; bases outside gene matches: 9. Germline V gene sequence: CDR1 SGHRS, CDR2 YFSETQ. CDR3 size: 16 residues. CDR3 protein: CASSLRGQGKGEKLFF. CDR3 nucleotides: TGCGCCAGCAGCTTACGGGGACAGGGGAAGGGGGAAAAACTGTTTTTT. Based on the CDR3 plus reference TRBV5-1 and TRBJ1-4, the full variable domain is KAGVTQTPRYLIKTRGQQVTLSCSPISGHRSVSWYQQTPGQGLQFLFEYFSETQRNKGNFPGRFSGRQFSNSRSEMNVSTLELGDSALYLCASSLRGQGKGEKLFFGSGTQLSVL.

The chain joins TRBV7-2 to TRBJ1-2, with unresolved D. V lost 5 bases and J lost 6, with 10 bases in between. The germline CDR1 and CDR2 sequences are SGHTA and FQGNSA. The CDR3 is 12 amino acids. The CDR3 reads CASSRERDGYTF. DNA for the CDR3: TGTGCCAGCAGCAGGGAGAGGGATGGCTACACCTTC.

The V and J genes are TRBV7-2 and TRBJ2-5, with 7 bases identical to TRBD2. The V segment lost 3 bases and the J segment 5 bases; nucleotides outside the gene matches: 9. The CDR3 spans 15 residues. CDR1 SGHTA and CDR2 FQGNSA come from the germline V gene. CDR3 sequence: CASSFRGGSGETQYF. The CDR3 DNA is TGTGCCAGCAGCTTCCGCGGCGGGAGCGGCGAGACCCAGTACTTC.

The chain links TRBV12-3 or TRBV12-4 to TRBJ2-1; possible D gene TRBD1, 5 bases. Trimming left V 4 bases short and J 5 bases short, with 6 bases between. The CDR3 sequence is 12 residues long. CDR3 in amino acids: CASSYRNNEQFF. The CDR3 DNA follows: TGTGCCAGCAGTTACAGGAACAATGAGCAGTTCTTC.